This TCR beta chain was sequenced in a study of OX40 agonist ivuxolimab in advanced cancers. Findings of the study overall: More expanded clones were found, on average, in CD8+ than in CD4+ T cells.

About this clone itself: Its specificity is not known.

TCRdb's table, derived via immunoSEQ multiplex PCR, lists solely in-frame clones and lacks some. The repertoire includes 67,000 or so clones, about 82% of them detected once, and around 3.4% sits in the top ten. The CDR3 has 15 amino acids. Germline lookup yields CDR1 MDHEN and CDR2 SYDVKM. Losses at the gene ends were 6 bases for V and 2 bases for J; bases not matched to a gene: 6. The sequencing used CD4+ or CD8+ T cells sorted from blood, collected in a trial of the OX40 agonist ivuxolimab. The V call is TRBV28, the J call TRBJ2-2; TRBD1 matches at 7 bases. This clonotype originated in an adult with an advanced solid tumor such as melanoma, head and neck, liver or kidney cancer. For the CDR3, the DNA is TGTGCCAGCAGAACCGGGACAGAAAACACCGGGGAGCTGTTTTTT. Translated: CASRTGTENTGELFF.